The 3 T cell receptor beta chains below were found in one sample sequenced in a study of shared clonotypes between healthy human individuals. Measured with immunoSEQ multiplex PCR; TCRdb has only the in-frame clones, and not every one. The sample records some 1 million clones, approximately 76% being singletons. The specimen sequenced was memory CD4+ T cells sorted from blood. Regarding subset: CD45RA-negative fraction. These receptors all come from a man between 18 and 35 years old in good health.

CDR3 sequence reads: CASSQDVAGGIRETQYF. CDR3 nucleotide sequence: TGCGCCAGCAGCCAAGATGTAGCGGGAGGAATTCGGGAGACCCAGTACTTC. The chain uses TRBV4-1 and TRBJ2-5; 10 nucleotides agree with TRBD2. This CDR3 comprises 17 residues. After removal of 0 bases from V and 5 bases from J, the junction contained 9 bases not matched to a gene. Per germline, CDR1 MGHRA and CDR2 YSYEKL.

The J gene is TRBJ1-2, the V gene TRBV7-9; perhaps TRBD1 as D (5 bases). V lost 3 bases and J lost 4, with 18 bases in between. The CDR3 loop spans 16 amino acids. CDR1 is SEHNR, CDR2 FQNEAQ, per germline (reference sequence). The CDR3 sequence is CASSLAGTGRGYGYTF. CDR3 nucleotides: TGTGCCAGCAGCTTGGCAGGGACGGGTAGGGGCTATGGCTACACCTTC. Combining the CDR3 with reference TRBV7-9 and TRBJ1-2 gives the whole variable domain DTGVSQNPRHKITKRGQNVTFRCDPISEHNRLYWYRQTLGQGPEFLTYFQNEAQLEKSRLLSDRFSAERPKGSFSTLEIQRTEQGDSAMYLCASSLAGTGRGYGYTFGSGTRLTVV.

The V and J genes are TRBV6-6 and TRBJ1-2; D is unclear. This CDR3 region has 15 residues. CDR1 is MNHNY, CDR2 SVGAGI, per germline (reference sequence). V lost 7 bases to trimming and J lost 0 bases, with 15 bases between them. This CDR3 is CASTLGERSNYGYTF. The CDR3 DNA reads TGTGCCAGCACCCTCGGTGAGCGTTCTAACTATGGCTACACCTTC.